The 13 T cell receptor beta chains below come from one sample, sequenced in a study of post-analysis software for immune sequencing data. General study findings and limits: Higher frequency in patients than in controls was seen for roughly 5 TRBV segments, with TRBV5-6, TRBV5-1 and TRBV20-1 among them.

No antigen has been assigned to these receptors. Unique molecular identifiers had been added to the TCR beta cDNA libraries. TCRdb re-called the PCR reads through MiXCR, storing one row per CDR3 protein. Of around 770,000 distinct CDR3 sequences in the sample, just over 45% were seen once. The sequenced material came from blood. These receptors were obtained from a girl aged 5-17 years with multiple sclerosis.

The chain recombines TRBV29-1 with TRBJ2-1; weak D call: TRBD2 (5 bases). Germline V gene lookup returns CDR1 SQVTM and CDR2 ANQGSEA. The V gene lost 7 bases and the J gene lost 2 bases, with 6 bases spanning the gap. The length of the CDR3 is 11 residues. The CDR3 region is CSERAYNEQFF. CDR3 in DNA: TGCAGCGAGAGGGCCTACAATGAGCAGTTCTTC.

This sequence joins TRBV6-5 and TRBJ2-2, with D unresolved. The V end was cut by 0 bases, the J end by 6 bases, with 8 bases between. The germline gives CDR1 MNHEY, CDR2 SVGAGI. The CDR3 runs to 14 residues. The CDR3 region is CASSYSTRPGELFF. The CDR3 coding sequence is TGTGCCAGCAGTTACTCGACCAGGCCCGGGGAGCTGTTTTTT.

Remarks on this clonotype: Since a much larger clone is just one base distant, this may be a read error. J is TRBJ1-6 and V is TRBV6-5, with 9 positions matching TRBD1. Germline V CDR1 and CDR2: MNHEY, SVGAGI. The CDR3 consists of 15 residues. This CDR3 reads CACSPGQGRYSPLHF. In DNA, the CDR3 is TGTGCCTGCAGCCCCGGACAGGGGAGATATTCACCCCTCCACTTT.

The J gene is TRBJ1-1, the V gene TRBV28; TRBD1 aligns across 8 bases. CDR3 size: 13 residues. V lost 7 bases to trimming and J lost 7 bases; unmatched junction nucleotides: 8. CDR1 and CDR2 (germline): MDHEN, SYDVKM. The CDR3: CASMRGDRGEAFF. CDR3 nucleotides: TGTGCCAGCATGAGGGGAGACAGGGGTGAAGCTTTCTTT. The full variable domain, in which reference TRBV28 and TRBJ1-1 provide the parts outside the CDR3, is DVKVTQSSRYLVKRTGEKVFLECVQDMDHENMFWYRQDPGLGLRLIYFSYDVKMKEKGDIPEGYSVSREKKERFSLILESASTNQTSMYLCASMRGDRGEAFFGQGTRLTVV.

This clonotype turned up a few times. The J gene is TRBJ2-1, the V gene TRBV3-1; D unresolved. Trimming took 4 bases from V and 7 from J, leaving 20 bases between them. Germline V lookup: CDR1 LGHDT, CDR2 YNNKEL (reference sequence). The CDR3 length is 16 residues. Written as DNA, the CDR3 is TGTGCCAGCAGCCGCCTCCGAGCCACGTTCGGAAATGAGCAGTTCTTC. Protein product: CASSRLRATFGNEQFF.

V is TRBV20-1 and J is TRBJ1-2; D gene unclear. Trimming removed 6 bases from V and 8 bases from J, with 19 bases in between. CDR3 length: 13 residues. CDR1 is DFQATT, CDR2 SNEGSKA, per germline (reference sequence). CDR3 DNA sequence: TGCAGTGCCGCAACCGGTACAGTTCCCGGCTACACCTTC. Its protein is CSAATGTVPGYTF.

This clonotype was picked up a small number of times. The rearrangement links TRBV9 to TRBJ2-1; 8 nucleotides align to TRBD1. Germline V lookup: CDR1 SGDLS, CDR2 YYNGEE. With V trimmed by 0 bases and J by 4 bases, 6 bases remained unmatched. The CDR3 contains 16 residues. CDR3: CASSVDSRTGYNEQFF. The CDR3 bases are TGTGCCAGCAGCGTAGACTCGAGGACAGGGTACAATGAGCAGTTCTTC.

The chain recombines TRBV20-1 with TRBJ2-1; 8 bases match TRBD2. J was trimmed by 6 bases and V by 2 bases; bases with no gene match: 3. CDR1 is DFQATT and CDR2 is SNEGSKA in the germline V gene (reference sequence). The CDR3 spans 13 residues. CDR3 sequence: CSARLAGRNEQFF. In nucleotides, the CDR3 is TGCAGTGCTAGACTAGCGGGTCGCAATGAGCAGTTCTTC.

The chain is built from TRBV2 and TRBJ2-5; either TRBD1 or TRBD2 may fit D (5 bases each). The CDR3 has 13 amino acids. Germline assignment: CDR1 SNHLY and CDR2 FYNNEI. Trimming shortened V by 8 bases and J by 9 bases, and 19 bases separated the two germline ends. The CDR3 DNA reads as TGTGCCAGCGGTATCGAGGGGATGCAGGCCCAGTACTTC. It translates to CASGIEGMQAQYF. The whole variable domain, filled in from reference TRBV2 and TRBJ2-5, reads EPEVTQTPSHQVTQMGQEVILRCVPISNHLYFYWYRQILGQKVEFLVSFYNNEISEKSEIFDDQFSVERPDGSNFTLKIRSTKLEDSAMYFCASGIEGMQAQYFGPGTRLLVL.

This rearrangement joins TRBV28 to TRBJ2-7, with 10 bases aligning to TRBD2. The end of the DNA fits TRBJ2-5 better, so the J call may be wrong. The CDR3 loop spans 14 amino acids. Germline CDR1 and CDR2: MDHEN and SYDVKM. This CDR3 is CASTLAGVLETQYF. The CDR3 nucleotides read TGTGCCAGCACGCTAGCGGGAGTATTAGAGACCCAGTACTTC.

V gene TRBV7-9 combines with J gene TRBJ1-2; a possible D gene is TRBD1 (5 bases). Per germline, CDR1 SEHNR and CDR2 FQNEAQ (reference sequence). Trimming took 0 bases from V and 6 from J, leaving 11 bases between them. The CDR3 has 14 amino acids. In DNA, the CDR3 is TGTGCCAGCAGCTTAGCAAACCTGGGGGATGGCTACACCTTC. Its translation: CASSLANLGDGYTF. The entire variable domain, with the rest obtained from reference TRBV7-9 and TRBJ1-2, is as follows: DTGVSQNPRHKITKRGQNVTFRCDPISEHNRLYWYRQTLGQGPEFLTYFQNEAQLEKSRLLSDRFSAERPKGSFSTLEIQRTEQGDSAMYLCASSLANLGDGYTFGSGTRLTVV.

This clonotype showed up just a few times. The CDR3 region is CASSQTDSNEQFF. CDR3 in DNA: TGTGCCAGCAGCCAAACAGATAGCAATGAGCAGTTCTTC. This rearrangement joins TRBV5-4 to TRBJ2-1; D ambiguous. Per the germline V gene, CDR1 is SGHNT and CDR2 is YYREEE (reference sequence). The CDR3 consists of 13 residues. Trimming cost V 4 bases and J 6 bases, with 11 bases left between them. Full variable domain (missing parts from reference TRBV5-4 and TRBJ2-1): ETGVTQSPTHLIKTRGQQVTLRCSSQSGHNTVSWYQQALGQGPQFIFQYYREEENGRGNFPPRFSGLQFPNYSSELNVNALELDDSALYLCASSQTDSNEQFFGPGTRLTVL.

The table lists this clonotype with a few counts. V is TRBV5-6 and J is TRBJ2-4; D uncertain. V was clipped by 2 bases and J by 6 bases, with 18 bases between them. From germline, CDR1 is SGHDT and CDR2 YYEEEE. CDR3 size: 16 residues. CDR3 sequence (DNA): TGTGCCAGCAGCTTATCCGTTTTCGGCGGAAGAAACATTCAGTACTTC. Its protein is CASSLSVFGGRNIQYF.